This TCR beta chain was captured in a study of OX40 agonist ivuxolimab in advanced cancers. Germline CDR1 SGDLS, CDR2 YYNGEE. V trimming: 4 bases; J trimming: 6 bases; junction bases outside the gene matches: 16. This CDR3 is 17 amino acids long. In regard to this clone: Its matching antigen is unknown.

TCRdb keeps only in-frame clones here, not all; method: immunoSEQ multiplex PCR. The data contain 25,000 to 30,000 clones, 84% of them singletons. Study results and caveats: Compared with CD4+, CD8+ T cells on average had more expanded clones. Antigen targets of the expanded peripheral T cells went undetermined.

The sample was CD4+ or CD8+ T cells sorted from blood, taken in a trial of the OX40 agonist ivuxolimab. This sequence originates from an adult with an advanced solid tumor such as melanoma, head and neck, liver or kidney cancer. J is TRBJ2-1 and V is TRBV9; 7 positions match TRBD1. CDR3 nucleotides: TGTGCCAGCAGCTTCAGTACCGGGACAGAGATTCGCAATGAGCAGTTCTTC. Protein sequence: CASSFSTGTEIRNEQFF.